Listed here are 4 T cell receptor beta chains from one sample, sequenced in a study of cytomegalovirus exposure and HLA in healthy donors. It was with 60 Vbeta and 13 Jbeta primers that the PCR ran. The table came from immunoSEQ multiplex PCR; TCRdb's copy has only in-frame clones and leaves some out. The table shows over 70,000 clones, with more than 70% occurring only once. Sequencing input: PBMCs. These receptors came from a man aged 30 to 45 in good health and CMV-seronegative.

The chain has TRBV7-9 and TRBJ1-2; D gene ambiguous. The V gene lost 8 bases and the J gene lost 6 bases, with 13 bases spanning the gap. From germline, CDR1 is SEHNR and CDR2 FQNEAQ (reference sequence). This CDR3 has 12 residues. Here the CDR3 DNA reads TGTGCCAGCGGAGGCGTGGCGAATGGCTACACCTTC. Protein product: CASGGVANGYTF.

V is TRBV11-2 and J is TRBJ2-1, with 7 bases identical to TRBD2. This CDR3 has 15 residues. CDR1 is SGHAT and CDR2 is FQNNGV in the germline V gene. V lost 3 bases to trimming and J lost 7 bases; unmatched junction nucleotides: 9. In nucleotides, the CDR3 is TGTGCCAGCAGCTTTCTCATCGGGAGGTTAAATGAGCAGTTCTTC. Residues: CASSFLIGRLNEQFF. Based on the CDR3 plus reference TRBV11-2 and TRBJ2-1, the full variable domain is EAGVAQSPRYKIIEKRQSVAFWCNPISGHATLYWYQQILGQGPKLLIQFQNNGVVDDSQLPKDRFSAERLKGVDSTLKIQPAKLEDSAVYLCASSFLIGRLNEQFFGPGTRLTVL.

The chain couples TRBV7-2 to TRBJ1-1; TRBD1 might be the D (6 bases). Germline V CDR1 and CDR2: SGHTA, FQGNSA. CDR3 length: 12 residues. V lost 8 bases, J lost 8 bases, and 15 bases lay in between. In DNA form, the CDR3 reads TGTGCCAGCGGAATACAGGGCCTCGAAGCTTTCTTT. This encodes CASGIQGLEAFF.

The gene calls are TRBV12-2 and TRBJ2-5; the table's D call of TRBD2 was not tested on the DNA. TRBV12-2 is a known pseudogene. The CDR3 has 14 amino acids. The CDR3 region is CASRRTSGRQTQYF. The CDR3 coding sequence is TGTGCAAGTCGCCGGACTAGCGGGAGACAGACCCAGTACTTC.